Presented here are 15 T cell receptor beta chains from one specimen sequenced in a study of blood T cell repertoires in COVID-19. Generated by immunoSEQ multiplex PCR, the TCRdb table keeps only in-frame clones and is missing some. Among under 500,000 clones listed, nearly 90% were seen once. The sequenced sample consisted of PBMCs or T cells enriched from blood (not recorded which). These receptors originate from a woman aged 18-29 years with acute COVID-19.

The chain recombines TRBV2 with TRBJ1-2, with TRBD1 identical over 7 bases. V was pared by 7 bases and J by 6 bases, with 17 bases of the junction left unmatched. The CDR3 totals 16 residues. Per the germline V gene, CDR1 is SNHLY and CDR2 is FYNNEI. The CDR3 region is CASIDSETGTADGYTF. The CDR3 nucleotides read TGTGCCAGCATTGATTCGGAGACCGGGACAGCTGATGGCTACACCTTC.

The V gene is TRBV10-1, the J gene TRBJ1-2; 7 bases are shared with TRBD1. Germline-derived CDR1 and CDR2 are WNHNN and SYGVQD (reference sequence). The CDR3 has 13 amino acids. V gave up 3 bases and J gave up 5 bases; unmatched junction bases: 3. Written as DNA, the CDR3 is TGCGCCAGCAGTGATATGACAGGGTATGGCTACACCTTC. Amino acids: CASSDMTGYGYTF.

The chain carries TRBV12-3 or TRBV12-4 and TRBJ1-1; no clear D gene. Trimming removed 4 bases from V and 0 bases from J, with 6 bases in between. The CDR3 sequence is 13 residues long. CDR3 protein: CASSYYMNTEAFF. CDR3 DNA sequence: TGTGCCAGCAGTTATTACATGAACACTGAAGCTTTCTTT.

V usage is TRBV2 and J usage is TRBJ2-7, with D perhaps TRBD2 (6 bases). Germline loops: CDR1 SNHLY, CDR2 FYNNEI. This CDR3 has 14 amino acids. V was pared by 7 bases and J by 2 bases, with 15 bases between. CDR3 coding DNA: TGTGCCAGCAAGGATGGGCGGGGCACCTACGAGCAGTACTTC. Translating it yields CASKDGRGTYEQYF.

The chain has TRBV4-3 and TRBJ2-2; 11 bases align to TRBD2. The CDR3 sequence is 19 residues long. V lost 4 bases and J lost 4; bases outside the gene matches: 14. Looked up from germline, CDR1 is LGHNA and CDR2 is YSLEER. The CDR3 loop reads CASSLRPGLAGSSTGELFF. Here the CDR3 DNA reads TGCGCCAGCAGCCTACGACCCGGACTAGCGGGCTCGAGCACCGGGGAGCTGTTTTTT.

This rearrangement joins TRBV6-1 to TRBJ1-1; D call uncertain. The CDR3 has 14 residues. Germline lookup yields CDR1 MNHNS and CDR2 SASEGT. V shed 0 bases and J shed 5 bases, with 10 bases lying between them. This chain's CDR3 is CASSEAGSRTEAFF. CDR3 DNA: TGTGCCAGCAGTGAAGCAGGGAGTAGGACTGAAGCTTTCTTT.

The gene calls are TRBV2 and TRBJ2-3; 10 positions agree with TRBD1. The germline CDR1 and CDR2 sequences are SNHLY and FYNNEI. The CDR3 spans 15 residues. V was clipped by 8 bases and J by 4 bases; unmatched bases: 9. The DNA for the CDR3 is TGTGCCAGCCGTCTAGGACAGGGGGAGGCAGATACGCAGTATTTT. This encodes CASRLGQGEADTQYF.

The chain links TRBV24-1 to TRBJ2-1; a possible D gene is TRBD1 (6 bases). Germline V lookup: CDR1 KGHDR, CDR2 SFDVKD. Trimming stripped 3 bases from V and 8 bases from J, with 13 bases between. The CDR3 consists of 14 residues. The CDR3 loop reads CATSDVDSLDEQFF. CDR3 bases: TGTGCCACCAGTGATGTGGACAGCCTCGATGAGCAGTTCTTC.

This clone was detected only a few times. The V call is TRBV2, the J call TRBJ2-1, with 11 positions matching TRBD2. CDR3 length equals 14 residues. Germline CDR1 SNHLY, CDR2 FYNNEI. V trimming: 7 bases; J trimming: 8 bases; junction bases outside the gene matches: 7. The CDR3 reads CASKPGTSGDEQFF. CDR3 sequence (DNA): TGTGCCAGCAAGCCCGGGACTAGCGGAGATGAGCAGTTCTTC. The whole variable domain, filled in from reference TRBV2 and TRBJ2-1, reads EPEVTQTPSHQVTQMGQEVILRCVPISNHLYFYWYRQILGQKVEFLVSFYNNEISEKSEIFDDQFSVERPDGSNFTLKIRSTKLEDSAMYFCASKPGTSGDEQFFGPGTRLTVL.

This chain uses TRBV7-8 with TRBJ2-7; 13 bases are shared with TRBD2. Trimming cost V 5 bases and J 2 bases; bases outside gene matches: 0. The CDR3 consists of 14 residues. Per germline, CDR1 SGHVS and CDR2 FQNEAQ. The CDR3 DNA follows: TGTGCCAGCAGCGGGACTAGCGGGGCCTACGAGCAGTACTTC. Amino acids: CASSGTSGAYEQYF.

The rearrangement links TRBV11-2 to TRBJ2-3; a weak D match, TRBD2 (6 bases). Trimming shortened V by 5 bases and J by 6 bases, and 21 bases separated the two germline ends. The CDR3 is made up of 16 amino acids. CDR1 is SGHAT and CDR2 is FQNNGV in the germline V gene. CDR3: CASSLVSGAGLDTQYF. CDR3 in DNA: TGTGCCAGCAGCCTCGTTTCGGGAGCTGGGCTCGATACGCAGTATTTT.

There are a few counts of this clone. The J gene is TRBJ1-6, the V gene TRBV6-1; a weak D match, TRBD1 (5 bases). Looked up from germline, CDR1 is MNHNS and CDR2 is SASEGT. Trimming stripped 2 bases from V and 5 bases from J, with 16 bases between. The CDR3 sequence is 17 residues long. The CDR3 nucleotides are TGTGCCAGCAGTGAAAGATCTGTTGGACAAAATAATTCACCCCTCCACTTT. It yields the protein CASSERSVGQNNSPLHF.

The chain joins TRBV28 to TRBJ1-4, with 7 bases aligning to TRBD1. CDR3 size: 15 residues. V shed 6 bases, J shed 3 bases, and the junction held 7 bases outside the gene matches. Germline-derived CDR1 and CDR2 are MDHEN and SYDVKM. The CDR3, as DNA: TGTGCCAGCAGCCTTACCGGGACAGCTAATGAAAAACTGTTTTTT. Amino acids: CASSLTGTANEKLFF.

The chain couples TRBV27 to TRBJ2-7, with a tentative D call TRBD1 (5 bases). The CDR3 has 13 amino acids. Germline loops: CDR1 MNHEY, CDR2 SMNVEV (reference sequence). Trimming cost V 3 bases and J 3 bases, with 9 bases left between them. The CDR3 DNA is TGTGCCAGCAGTTTGGGGCAGAACTACGAGCAGTACTTC. Amino acid sequence: CASSLGQNYEQYF.

This clone was observed a single time. The rearrangement uses TRBV28 and TRBJ2-5, with a possible D match to TRBD1 (6 bases). Germline V gives CDR1 MDHEN, CDR2 SYDVKM. CDR3 length: 13 amino acids. Trimming shortened V by 5 bases and J by 5 bases, and 12 bases separated the two germline ends. DNA for the CDR3: TGTGCCAGCAGTCAGGGGACCACGGAGACCCAGTACTTC. It encodes CASSQGTTETQYF.